This is a list of T cell receptor beta chains from one sample in a study of cytomegalovirus exposure and HLA in healthy donors. Clones were sequenced by immunoSEQ multiplex PCR, and TCRdb holds only the in-frame ones, with some missing. The sample lists around 200,000 clones, 75% to 85% occurring once. Sample: PBMCs. Receptor source: a woman aged 55-70 years in good health and CMV-seropositive. CDR3s leave out the opening cysteine and the closing phenylalanine or tryptophan. Each record gives: CDR3 length, clone size, V gene, CDR3 protein. Rows give clone size only sometimes, using once, few, many, or a class for an expanded clone.

len: 11; abundance: .; v_gene: TRBV28; CDR3aa: ASSRQGGYEQY
len: 12; abundance: .; v_gene: TRBV9; CDR3aa: ASSVGGLAYEQY
len: 11; abundance: .; v_gene: TRBV4-1; CDR3aa: ASSPGGTDTQY
len: 11; abundance: few; v_gene: TRBV28; CDR3aa: ASRGDISYEQY
len: 12; abundance: .; v_gene: TRBV30; CDR3aa: AWEGGATNEKLF
len: 12; abundance: .; v_gene: TRBV6-1; CDR3aa: ASSAGPAGTEAF
len: 10; abundance: .; v_gene: TRBV6-1; CDR3aa: ASIVGSYGYT
len: 12; abundance: once; v_gene: TRBV7-9; CDR3aa: ASSPTSGIETQY
len: 13; abundance: .; v_gene: TRBV30; CDR3aa: AWSGRTEDPGGYT
len: 12; abundance: .; v_gene: TRBV5-1; CDR3aa: ASSRDSMNTEAF
len: 13; abundance: .; v_gene: TRBV28; CDR3aa: ASSFGSTGANVLT
len: 14; abundance: .; v_gene: TRBV2; CDR3aa: ASSSLPGLGTDTQY
len: 12; abundance: .; v_gene: TRBV28; CDR3aa: ASSRGGPNEKLF
len: 11; abundance: .; v_gene: TRBV28; CDR3aa: ASRAGERGEQY
len: 10; abundance: .; v_gene: TRBV25-1; CDR3aa: ASSEVRNGYT
len: 15; abundance: .; v_gene: TRBV30; CDR3aa: AWLAPWVASGGNEQF
len: 14; abundance: .; v_gene: TRBV7-2; CDR3aa: ASSPPDRTNTGELF
len: 9; abundance: .; v_gene: TRBV5-1; CDR3aa: ASSPGNTIY
len: 14; abundance: once; v_gene: TRBV28; CDR3aa: ASKGQGALNEWEQY
len: 13; abundance: .; v_gene: TRBV9; CDR3aa: ASSQGQSSYNEQF
len: 16; abundance: .; v_gene: TRBV4-2; CDR3aa: ASSQGGATGYGNQPQH
len: 12; abundance: once; v_gene: TRBV11-1; CDR3aa: ASGPRDLGTEAF
len: 12; abundance: .; v_gene: TRBV30; CDR3aa: AWNLGLALGEQY
len: 13; abundance: .; v_gene: TRBV19; CDR3aa: ASSAEGPGAYEQY
len: 12; abundance: .; v_gene: TRBV29-1; CDR3aa: SVLTGTGGDGYT
len: 11; abundance: .; v_gene: TRBV27; CDR3aa: ASSPGQGDTQY
len: 13; abundance: .; v_gene: TRBV7-3; CDR3aa: ASSPPGLASGELF
len: 15; abundance: .; v_gene: TRBV4-1; CDR3aa: ASSHDPGGQDNSPLH
len: 11; abundance: once; v_gene: TRBV5-1; CDR3aa: ASSDRPYNEQF
len: 14; abundance: .; v_gene: TRBV30; CDR3aa: AWSRVAGEVYNEQF
len: 15; abundance: .; v_gene: TRBV5-1; CDR3aa: ASSLYGRGSGRHEQY
len: 12; abundance: once; v_gene: TRBV5-1; CDR3aa: ASSFAGPPTEAF
len: 10; abundance: .; v_gene: TRBV28; CDR3aa: ASTRGTGELF
len: 12; abundance: .; v_gene: TRBV7-2; CDR3aa: ASSLIGRTDTQY
len: 12; abundance: .; v_gene: TRBV6-5; CDR3aa: ASSYPGFSETQY
len: 12; abundance: .; v_gene: TRBV5-4; CDR3aa: ASSPGIGGETQY
len: 12; abundance: .; v_gene: TRBV18; CDR3aa: ASSRGSSTDTQY
len: 12; abundance: once; v_gene: TRBV10-2; CDR3aa: ASSAQGVVAEAF
len: 17; abundance: few; v_gene: TRBV21-1; CDR3aa: ASSKSAEGAGRMNTEAF
len: 17; abundance: .; v_gene: TRBV5-4; CDR3aa: ASSLGLAGGPAPAYEQY
len: 10; abundance: once; v_gene: TRBV11-2; CDR3aa: ASSRDRRGYT
len: 11; abundance: .; v_gene: TRBV6-4; CDR3aa: ASSFGVNQPQH
len: 14; abundance: few; v_gene: TRBV28; CDR3aa: ASSTMEASRPDTQY
len: 11; abundance: .; v_gene: TRBV28; CDR3aa: ASSLYRPYGYT
len: 13; abundance: .; v_gene: TRBV5-1; CDR3aa: ASSSAGGGNNEQF
len: 12; abundance: .; v_gene: TRBV6-5; CDR3aa: ASRSGGYAGELF
len: 12; abundance: .; v_gene: TRBV7-9; CDR3aa: ASSLVAGDYGYT
len: 11; abundance: .; v_gene: TRBV6-5; CDR3aa: ASSYPRGHGYT
len: 11; abundance: .; v_gene: TRBV7-2; CDR3aa: ASSLGRENTIY
len: 11; abundance: .; v_gene: TRBV10-3; CDR3aa: AISPGQGGEAF
len: 12; abundance: .; v_gene: TRBV5-6; CDR3aa: ASSLGGRKETQY
len: 13; abundance: .; v_gene: TRBV25-1; CDR3aa: ASSEQRMSTDTQY
len: 15; abundance: .; v_gene: TRBV21-1; CDR3aa: ASSSRDRDVGNEKLF
len: 15; abundance: .; v_gene: TRBV2; CDR3aa: ASRKDRDPVKDEKLF
len: 15; abundance: .; v_gene: TRBV7-2; CDR3aa: ASSLVGQGATNEKLF
len: 12; abundance: .; v_gene: TRBV30; CDR3aa: AWMPGGRRETQY
len: 12; abundance: once; v_gene: TRBV2; CDR3aa: ASSPPTRNYGYT
len: 12; abundance: .; v_gene: TRBV11-2; CDR3aa: ASSFYTQSDEQF